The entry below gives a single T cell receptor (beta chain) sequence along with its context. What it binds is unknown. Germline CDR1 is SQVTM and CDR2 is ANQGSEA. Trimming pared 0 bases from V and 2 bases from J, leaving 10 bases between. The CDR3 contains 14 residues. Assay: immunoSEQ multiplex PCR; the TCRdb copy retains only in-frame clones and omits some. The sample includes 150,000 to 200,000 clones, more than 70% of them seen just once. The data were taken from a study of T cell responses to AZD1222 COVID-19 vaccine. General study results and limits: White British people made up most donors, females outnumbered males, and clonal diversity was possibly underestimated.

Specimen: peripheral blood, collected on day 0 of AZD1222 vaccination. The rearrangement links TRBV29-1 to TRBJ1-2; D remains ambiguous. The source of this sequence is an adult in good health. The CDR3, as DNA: TGCAGCGTTGAAGATCGCACCTCAAACTATGGCTACACCTTC. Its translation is CSVEDRTSNYGYTF.